A single sample is the source of the 22 T cell receptor beta chains below, sequenced in a study of CD8 T cells in ankylosing spondylitis. TCRdb independently ran MiXCR on the 5' RACE reads; one entry per CDR3 protein. The table includes approximately 200,000 distinct CDR3 sequences, 10% to 15% detected once. The sample comprised blood, either unsorted or a sorted T cell fraction (not recorded which). Receptors originate from a female donor with ankylosing spondylitis or in good health (not recorded which).

In its sample, this clonotype was seen many times. This rearrangement joins TRBV4-2 to TRBJ2-1; D uncertain. CDR3 length equals 15 residues. Trimming shortened V by 0 bases and J by 6 bases, and 12 bases separated the two germline ends. Germline values: CDR1 LGHNA, CDR2 YNFKEQ. This CDR3 is CASSQELPSPNEQFF. The DNA for the CDR3 is TGTGCCAGCAGCCAAGAACTACCATCGCCCAATGAGCAGTTCTTC.

As to this clonotype: Possible read error: a much larger clone is one base away. This CDR3 is missing its conserved last phenylalanine or tryptophan, likely due to a read error. The rearrangement joins TRBV15 to TRBJ2-7; maybe TRBD2 (6 bases). This CDR3 contains 15 residues. The V gene's germline CDR1 is LNHNV and CDR2 YYDKDF (reference sequence). Trimming took 2 bases from V and 0 from J, leaving 11 bases between them. The CDR3: CATSRLAESSYEQYL. In DNA, the CDR3 is TGTGCCACCAGCAGATTAGCGGAATCCTCCTACGAGCAGTACCTC.

This clonotype was recorded many times. Here the CDR3 reads CASSFPEPGRETQYF. The DNA for the CDR3 is TGCGCCAGCAGCTTCCCAGAACCAGGGCGAGAGACCCAGTACTTC. V usage is TRBV5-1 and J usage is TRBJ2-5; tentatively, D is TRBD1 (5 bases). V dropped 2 bases and J dropped 4 bases, with 15 bases sitting between them. In germline, CDR1 is SGHRS, CDR2 YFSETQ. This CDR3 has 15 amino acids.

This clonotype was picked up many times. This chain uses TRBV9 with TRBJ2-2, with 8 positions matching TRBD2. The CDR3 loop spans 14 amino acids. Germline V gives CDR1 SGDLS, CDR2 YYNGEE. The V and J ends lost 5 bases and 4 bases, in that order; junction bases with no gene match: 4. The CDR3 nucleotides are TGTGCCAGCAGTTGGACTAGCCTCACCGGGGAGCTGTTTTTT. Translating it yields CASSWTSLTGELFF.

The chain combines TRBV13 with TRBJ2-7, with 7 bases fitting TRBD1. In germline, CDR1 is PRHDT, CDR2 FYEKMQ (reference sequence). Trimming at V came to 3 bases and at J to 3 bases, leaving 5 bases not matched to a gene. The CDR3 consists of 14 residues. The CDR3 loop reads CASSFLRGHYEQYF. In DNA form, the CDR3 reads TGTGCCAGCAGCTTCCTTAGGGGGCACTACGAGCAGTACTTC.

The chain links TRBV5-6 to TRBJ2-2; maybe TRBD1 (5 bases). The length of the CDR3 is 15 residues. The ends were cut back, 2 bases at V and 1 base at J, with 9 bases in the middle. Germline CDR1 is SGHDT and CDR2 is YYEEEE. The CDR3 sequence: CASSFRRVNTGELFF. CDR3 sequence (DNA): TGTGCCAGCAGCTTCCGCAGGGTGAACACCGGGGAGCTGTTTTTT.

There are many counts of this clonotype. The chain joins TRBV28 to TRBJ2-5, with TRBD1 matching over 7 bases. This CDR3 is 15 amino acids long. Per germline, CDR1 MDHEN and CDR2 SYDVKM. Germline trimming cut 6 bases from V and 4 bases from J; bases unmatched to any gene: 11. CDR3 amino acids: CASRSGQVYGETQYF. The DNA of the CDR3 is TGTGCCAGCAGATCCGGACAGGTCTACGGAGAGACCCAGTACTTC.

This clonotype was seen repeatedly, ten times or more. This rearrangement joins TRBV4-2 to TRBJ2-4, with D perhaps matching TRBD2 (6 bases). Germline V CDR1 and CDR2: LGHNA, YNFKEQ. Trimming took off 2 bases at V and 7 bases at J, with 6 bases between the two ends. The CDR3 has 12 residues. The CDR3 spells CASSQSGNIQYF. CDR3 bases: TGTGCCAGCAGCCAAAGCGGGAACATTCAGTACTTC.

This clonotype was counted many times. This sequence joins TRBV3-1 and TRBJ1-3, with D hard to call. The germline V gene has CDR1 LGHDT and CDR2 YNNKEL (reference sequence). The V end lost 1 base, the J end lost 8 bases, and 12 bases lay between the germline ends. There are 14 residues in the CDR3. The CDR3 loop is CASSQGRPGDTIYF. The CDR3 DNA reads TGTGCCAGCAGCCAAGGACGGCCCGGCGACACCATATATTTT.

This clonotype occurred a few times. A much larger clone is a single base away; this may be a read error. Because it lacks the conserved phenylalanine or tryptophan at the end, this CDR3 is likely a read error. The CDR3 DNA reads TGTGCCAGCAGTACCAGATTGAGAGGGGGCAACTATGGCTACACCCTC. The encoded protein is CASSTRLRGGNYGYTL. V is TRBV28 and J is TRBJ1-2, with 7 bases lining up with TRBD1. The V gene's germline CDR1 is MDHEN and CDR2 SYDVKM. This CDR3 contains 16 residues. With V trimmed by 5 bases and J by 2 bases, 11 bases remained unmatched.

The chain links TRBV6-5 to TRBJ2-7; D is possibly TRBD2 (5 bases). Trimming took 3 bases from V and 2 from J, leaving 14 bases between them. Germline CDR1 is MNHEY and CDR2 is SVGAGI. The length of the CDR3 is 15 residues. CDR3 sequence: CASSYSWERTYEQYF. CDR3 coding DNA: TGTGCCAGCAGTTATTCGTGGGAGCGGACCTACGAGCAGTACTTC.

This clonotype has only a few counts. The chain uses TRBV9 and TRBJ2-1; 9 positions agree with TRBD2. Germline trimming cut 4 bases from V and 6 bases from J; bases unmatched to any gene: 11. CDR1 and CDR2 from the germline V gene are SGDLS and YYNGEE. CDR3 length: 16 amino acids. CDR3 nucleotides: TGTGCCAGCAGCTTCGGCATCGGAGCGGGGGGCAATGAGCAGTTCTTC. This gives the protein CASSFGIGAGGNEQFF.

Ten or more counts support this clonotype. The chain uses TRBV7-2 and TRBJ1-5; D gene unclear. CDR1 and CDR2 (germline): SGHTA, FQGNSA. V was trimmed by 1 base and J by 5 bases, leaving 6 bases between them. The CDR3 is 13 amino acids. CDR3 region: CASSLEGHQPQHF. DNA for the CDR3: TGTGCCAGCAGCTTAGAGGGCCATCAGCCCCAGCATTTT.

This clonotype has only a few counts. This sequence joins TRBV20-1 and TRBJ1-4; D is perhaps TRBD1 (6 bases). Deletions cut 5 bases from V and 7 bases from J, with 17 bases between. CDR1 DFQATT and CDR2 SNEGSKA come from the germline V gene (reference sequence). The CDR3 loop spans 14 amino acids. CDR3 sequence (DNA): TGCAGTGCTCGACAGGAAGGAGTGGGTGAAAAACTGTTTTTT. Its protein is CSARQEGVGEKLFF.

This clonotype is labeled large. This chain uses TRBV15 with TRBJ1-1; 8 nucleotides align to TRBD1. The CDR3 runs to 15 residues. V lost 1 base, J lost 7 bases, and 8 bases stayed unmatched. Germline values: CDR1 LNHNV, CDR2 YYDKDF (reference sequence). CDR3 in amino acids: CATSRAQGALIEAFF. CDR3 DNA: TGTGCCACCAGCAGAGCCCAGGGGGCATTGATTGAAGCTTTCTTT.

This clonotype showed up just a few times. The chain joins TRBV20-1 to TRBJ1-5; D gene uncertain. The germline gives CDR1 DFQATT, CDR2 SNEGSKA (reference sequence). Deletions cut 8 bases from V and 3 bases from J, with 14 bases between. The CDR3 totals 13 residues. CDR3 coding DNA: TGCAGTCTTTGGGAGGACGACAATCAGCCCCAGCATTTT. This sequence encodes CSLWEDDNQPQHF.

This clonotype was observed a handful of times. J is TRBJ2-5 and V is TRBV7-9; perhaps D is TRBD1 or TRBD2 (5 bases each). The length of the CDR3 is 14 residues. CDR1 and CDR2 (germline): SEHNR, FQNEAQ (reference sequence). V was cut by 2 bases and J by 7 bases, with 14 bases left in between. CDR3: CASSLLGDRGTQYF. The CDR3 DNA reads as TGTGCCAGCAGCTTACTTGGGGACCGCGGGACCCAGTACTTC. Variable domain in full (rest from reference TRBV7-9 and TRBJ2-5): DTGVSQNPRHKITKRGQNVTFRCDPISEHNRLYWYRQTLGQGPEFLTYFQNEAQLEKSRLLSDRFSAERPKGSFSTLEIQRTEQGDSAMYLCASSLLGDRGTQYFGPGTRLLVL.

The J gene is TRBJ2-7, the V gene TRBV5-1; no clear D. CDR1 is SGHRS, CDR2 YFSETQ, per germline. This CDR3 comprises 14 residues. Trimming stripped 6 bases from V and 6 bases from J, with 19 bases between. CDR3 amino acids: CASNQDSSAGEQYF. In DNA, the CDR3 is TGCGCCAGCAACCAAGACTCCTCGGCTGGCGAGCAGTACTTC.

This clonotype has ten or more counts. The chain couples TRBV12-3 or TRBV12-4 to TRBJ1-3; TRBD1 might be the D (5 bases). V was trimmed by 0 bases and J by 0 bases, leaving 6 bases between them. The CDR3 has 15 amino acids. The CDR3 DNA is TGTGCCAGCAGTTTAGCGGGACGCTCTGGAAACACCATATATTTT. Translated: CASSLAGRSGNTIYF.

This clonotype was detected many times. The DNA of the CDR3 is TGCAGTGCTAGAGATAGCGCGGGAGATTCCGGGGAGCTGTTTTTT. The encoded protein is CSARDSAGDSGELFF. The chain recombines TRBV20-1 with TRBJ2-2; 7 bases align to TRBD2. This CDR3 comprises 15 residues. V lost 0 bases and J lost 6; bases outside the gene matches: 7. Germline-derived CDR1 and CDR2 are DFQATT and SNEGSKA (reference sequence).

This clonotype was counted ten times or more. The genes are TRBV12-3 or TRBV12-4 and TRBJ1-2; D possibly corresponds to TRBD1 (6 bases). V lost 3 bases to trimming and J lost 4 bases, with 12 bases between them. This CDR3 region has 14 residues. The CDR3 is CASSFQGKGYGYTF. In DNA form, the CDR3 reads TGTGCCAGCAGTTTTCAGGGGAAGGGCTATGGCTACACCTTC.

This clonotype was counted many times. The V call is TRBV24-1, the J call TRBJ2-3; D uncertain. V lost 1 base and J 7 bases, leaving 5 bases between the germline ends. CDR3 size: 12 residues. Germline CDR1 is KGHDR and CDR2 is SFDVKD. The DNA for the CDR3 is TGTGCCACCAGTGATTTTGGTAATACGCAGTATTTT. It is translated as CATSDFGNTQYF.